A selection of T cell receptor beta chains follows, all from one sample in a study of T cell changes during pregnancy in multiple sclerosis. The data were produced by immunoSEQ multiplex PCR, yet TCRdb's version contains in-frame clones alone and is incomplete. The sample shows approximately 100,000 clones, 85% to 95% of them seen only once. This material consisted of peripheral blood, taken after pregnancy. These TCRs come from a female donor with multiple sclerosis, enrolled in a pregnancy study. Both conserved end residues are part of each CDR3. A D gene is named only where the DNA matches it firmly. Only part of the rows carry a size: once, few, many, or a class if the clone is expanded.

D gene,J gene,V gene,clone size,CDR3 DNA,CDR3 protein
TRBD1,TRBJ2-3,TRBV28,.,TGTGCCAGCATGCCGGGACAGACGACAGATACGCAGTATTTT,CASMPGQTTDTQYF
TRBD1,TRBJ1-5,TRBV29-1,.,TGCAGCGTTGATTTAGGACAGGCCCAAAGGAGACAGCCCCAGCATTTT,CSVDLGQAQRRQPQHF
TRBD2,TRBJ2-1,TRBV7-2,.,TGTGCCAGCAGCTTATCGCTAGCGGGGGGGCCTTGGGATGAGCAGTTCTTC,CASSLSLAGGPWDEQFF
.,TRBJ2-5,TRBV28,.,TGTGCCAGCAGTTTACAGGCAGGGATGGAGACCCAGTACTTC,CASSLQAGMETQYF
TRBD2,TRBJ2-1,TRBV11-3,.,TGTGCCAGCAGCCCGCGACTAGCGGGAGCTTTTTACAATGAGCAGTTCTTC,CASSPRLAGAFYNEQFF
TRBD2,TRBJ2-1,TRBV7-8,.,TGTGCCAGCAGCTCCCGGACGGGGCGGGGGGCTCCGAGCGATGAGCAGTTCTTC,CASSSRTGRGAPSDEQFF
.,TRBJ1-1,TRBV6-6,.,TGTGCCAGCAAGAGGCCCTCGAACACTGAAGCTTTCTTT,CASKRPSNTEAFF
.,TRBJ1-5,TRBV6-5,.,TGTGCCAGCAGCCTTGGGGGGGCGTTGAATCAGCCCCAGCATTTT,CASSLGGALNQPQHF
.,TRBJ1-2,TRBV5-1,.,TGCGCCAGCAGCTTGAAAGGGGGGGGATCAATCAACTATGGCTACACCTTC,CASSLKGGGSINYGYTF
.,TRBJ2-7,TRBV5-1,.,TGCGCCAGCAGCTTGGCCCCCGCCCTCCGGGTACCCTACGAGCAGTACTTC,CASSLAPALRVPYEQYF
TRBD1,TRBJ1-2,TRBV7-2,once,TGTGCCAGCAGCTTAGGTGACAGGGCAGGGAACTATGGCTACACCTTC,CASSLGDRAGNYGYTF
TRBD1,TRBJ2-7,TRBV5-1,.,TGCGCCAGCAGCTCTAACCGGGACAGCCTCTACGAGCAGTACTTC,CASSSNRDSLYEQYF
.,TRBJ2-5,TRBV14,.,TGTGCCAGCAGCCAAGGGATACAGGGTCAGGAGACCCAGTACTTC,CASSQGIQGQETQYF
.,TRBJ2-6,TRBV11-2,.,TGTGCCAGCAGCCAGAGCGCTGGGGCCAACGTCCTGACTTTC,CASSQSAGANVLTF
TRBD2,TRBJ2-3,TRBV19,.,TGTGCCAGTAGTATCCCCTGGGCCTTCACTAGCGGAGGAAGGGCAGATACGCAGTATTTT,CASSIPWAFTSGGRADTQYF
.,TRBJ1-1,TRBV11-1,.,TGTGCCAGCAGCTACCACAGGGCCACTGAAGCTTTCTTT,CASSYHRATEAFF
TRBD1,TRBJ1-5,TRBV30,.,TGTGCCTCGGCCGGGGCAGGGGGCCTCGGTCAGCCCCAGCATTTT,CASAGAGGLGQPQHF
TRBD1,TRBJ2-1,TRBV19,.,TGTGCCACCCGAGGCAGGGCAGGGGGTGGCTATAGTGAGCAGTTCTTC,CATRGRAGGGYSEQFF
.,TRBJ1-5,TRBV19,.,TGTGCCAGTAGTGGGGGGAGTAGCAATCAGCCCCAGCATTTT,CASSGGSSNQPQHF
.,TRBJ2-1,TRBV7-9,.,TGTGCCAGCAGCTTAAGGGCCCATCCGGGGAAATTCTACAATGAGCAGTTCTTC,CASSLRAHPGKFYNEQFF